This TCR beta chain is from a study of blood T cell repertoires in COVID-19. Across the study: Acute and convalescent COVID-19 samples came from the United States, Italy and Spain. The cDNA or gDNA used as material had been derived from T cells, B-cell-depleted T cells, or PBMCs.

Some clones are missing from TCRdb's copy, which holds only in-frame ones; the method was immunoSEQ multiplex PCR. The table lists around 350,000 clones, approximately 86% of them singletons, with under 3% in the top ten. There are 15 residues in the CDR3. The V gene's germline CDR1 is SGHRS and CDR2 YFSETQ. J gave up 5 bases and V 0 bases, and 5 bases lay outside the gene matches. The chain combines TRBV5-1 with TRBJ2-5; 9 bases align to TRBD1. This receptor was obtained from a human donor in a cohort sampled during active COVID-19. Sequenced material: peripheral blood. The CDR3 reads CASSLDRGRRETQYF. The CDR3 DNA sequence: TGCGCCAGCAGCTTGGACAGGGGGCGCCGGGAGACCCAGTACTTC. The full variable domain, in which reference TRBV5-1 and TRBJ2-5 provide the parts outside the CDR3, is KAGVTQTPRYLIKTRGQQVTLSCSPISGHRSVSWYQQTPGQGLQFLFEYFSETQRNKGNFPGRFSGRQFSNSRSEMNVSTLELGDSALYLCASSLDRGRRETQYFGPGTRLLVL.